These 3 T cell receptor beta chains were sequenced from one sample in a study of blood T cell repertoires in COVID-19. Sequencing used immunoSEQ multiplex PCR; TCRdb keeps in-frame clones, though not all of them. The sample lists approximately 150,000 clones; more than 65% were seen once. Source material: peripheral blood. The receptor set was obtained from a man in his fifties or sixties with active or convalescent COVID-19.

The CDR3 here is CASSARHMNTEAFF. CDR3 coding DNA: TGTGCCAGCAGCGCCAGACACATGAACACTGAAGCTTTCTTT. The rearrangement uses TRBV9 and TRBJ1-1; D is uncertain. Trimming took off 3 bases at V and 0 bases at J, with 9 bases between the two ends. The CDR3 covers 14 residues. Germline values: CDR1 SGDLS, CDR2 YYNGEE.

The chain employs TRBV18 and TRBJ1-6, with D maybe TRBD1 (5 bases). The CDR3 runs to 16 residues. The V gene lost 0 bases and the J gene lost 7 bases, with 13 bases spanning the gap. Germline V gene sequence: CDR1 KGHSH, CDR2 LQKENI. The CDR3 nucleotides are TGTGCCAGCTCACCACCGACTTGGGGCGGAAATTCACCCCTCCACTTT. It encodes CASSPPTWGGNSPLHF.

This sequence joins TRBV2 and TRBJ2-5; D is possibly TRBD1 (6 bases). CDR1 is SNHLY, CDR2 FYNNEI, per germline. Trimming shortened V by 6 bases and J by 0 bases, and 11 bases separated the two germline ends. This CDR3 is 14 amino acids long. The CDR3, as DNA: TGTGCCAGCAGATACAGGGAGTACCAAGAGACCCAGTACTTC. Residues: CASRYREYQETQYF.